This TCR beta chain was retrieved from a study of T cells in Graves' hyperthyroidism and ophthalmopathy. Study results and limitations: Blood samples included most of the expanded thyroid clonotypes exceeding 0.001.

RNA transcripts gave rise to amplified TCR beta CDR3 regions. TCR CDR3 underwent first-round RT-PCR with the HTBI primer set. TCRdb redid the calling of the multiplex PCR reads with MiXCR, one entry per CDR3 protein. This table holds 600,000 to 750,000 distinct CDR3 sequences, about 18% found once. Clinical symptoms, serum thyroxine and TRAb, thyroid ultrasound and orbital computed tomography were used for the diagnoses. Details on this clonotype: The antigen is undetermined.

Germline trimming cut 1 base from V and 2 bases from J; bases unmatched to any gene: 8. Germline loops: CDR1 LGHDT, CDR2 YNNKEL (reference sequence). The CDR3 contains 17 residues. The rearrangement links TRBV3-1 to TRBJ2-1; 7 nucleotides line up with TRBD2. The TCR comes from a man aged 45-60 years with Graves' hyperthyroidism. Sequencing used blood. This CDR3 reads CASSQARGRVTYNEQFF. DNA for the CDR3: TGTGCCAGCAGCCAAGCACGGGGGAGGGTGACCTACAATGAGCAGTTCTTC.